This paragraph covers one TCR beta chain sequence. The sample originates from a study of sequential checkpoint blockade in melanoma. Overall study context: Arm A got nivolumab then ipilimumab; arm B the reverse, 1:1. Maintenance nivolumab came after either treatment sequence.

The treatment here: randomized to nivolumab then ipilimumab (arm A) or the reverse (arm B). Sequencing was performed with immunoSEQ multiplex PCR; in TCRdb, only in-frame clones are kept and a portion is missing. The table has some 20,000 clones, 80% to 90% seen once. The TCR originated in a human donor with melanoma. Sequences were derived from CD8+ T cells sorted from blood (inferred from file names), sampled from a patient given nivolumab and ipilimumab in sequence.

This chain's CDR3 is CASSVVGGAWTDTQYF. CDR3 in DNA: TGTGCCAGCAGCGTAGTAGGAGGGGCTTGGACAGATACGCAGTATTTT. V usage is TRBV9 and J usage is TRBJ2-3, with D tentatively TRBD2 (6 bases). Looked up from germline, CDR1 is SGDLS and CDR2 is YYNGEE. The CDR3 length is 16 residues. V dropped 0 bases and J dropped 3 bases, with 14 bases sitting between them.